One TCR beta chain is described in this entry. The same CDR3 is also encoded by other DNA sequences in this sample. CDR1 and CDR2 from the germline V gene are MDHEN and SYDVKM. This CDR3 has 14 residues. Deletions cut 0 bases from V and 1 base from J, with 6 bases between. These data originate in a study of shared T cell receptors in the human thymus. Sequencing was performed with immunoSEQ multiplex PCR; in TCRdb, only in-frame clones are kept and a portion is missing. The profile shows about 730,000 clones, 70% to 90% of them singletons. This same sample was also taken into another study, of human thymus T cells. That report notes: Thymus was obtained from resections taken during corrective heart surgery. Thymic and blood repertoires seemed to favor certain V and J genes. Related studies found that unrelated individuals share highly overlapping thymic repertoires.

Sequencing used thymocytes. The chain recombines TRBV28 with TRBJ1-1; D not resolved. The clonotype originates from a girl under three years old with a congenital heart defect. The CDR3 is CASSLWGRNTEAFF. CDR3 DNA: TGTGCCAGCAGTTTATGGGGCAGGAACACTGAAGCTTTCTTT.